This T cell receptor beta chain came from a study of PD-1 blockade in classical Hodgkin lymphoma. Only in-frame clones appear in the TCRdb table, and some are missing; sequencing was by immunoSEQ multiplex PCR. The sample shows tens of thousands of clones, over 80% of them seen only once. Each and every patient relapsed after autologous stem cell transplantation, and patients got differing brentuximab vedotin exposure. CDR3 length equals 12 residues. CDR1 LNHNV and CDR2 YYDKDF come from the germline V gene (reference sequence). Trimming left V 5 bases short and J 6 bases short, with 9 bases between. This TCR derives from a human donor with classical Hodgkin lymphoma. This chain uses TRBV15 with TRBJ2-3, with a possible D match to TRBD2 (6 bases). Specimen: peripheral blood mononuclear cells (PBMCs), collected at baseline. CDR3 DNA sequence: TGTGCCACCAGCCTTAGCGGTGATACGCAGTATTTT. Its translation: CATSLSGDTQYF.